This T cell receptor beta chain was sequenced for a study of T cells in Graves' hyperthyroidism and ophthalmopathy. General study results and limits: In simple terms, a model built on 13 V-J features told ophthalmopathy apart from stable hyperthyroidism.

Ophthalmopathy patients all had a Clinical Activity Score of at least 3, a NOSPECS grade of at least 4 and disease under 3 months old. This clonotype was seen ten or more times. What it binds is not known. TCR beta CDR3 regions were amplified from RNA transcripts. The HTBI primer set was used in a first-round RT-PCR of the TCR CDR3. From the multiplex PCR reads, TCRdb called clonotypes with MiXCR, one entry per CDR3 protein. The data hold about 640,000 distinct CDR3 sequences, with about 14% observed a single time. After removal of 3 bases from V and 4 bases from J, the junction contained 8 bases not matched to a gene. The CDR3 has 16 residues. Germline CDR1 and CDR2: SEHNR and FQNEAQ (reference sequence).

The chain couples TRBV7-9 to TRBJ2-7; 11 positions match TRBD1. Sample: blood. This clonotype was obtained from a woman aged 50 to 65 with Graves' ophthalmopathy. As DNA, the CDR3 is TGTGCCAGCAGCTTTTCACTCGGGACAGGGGGGTACGAGCAGTACTTC. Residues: CASSFSLGTGGYEQYF.